This record looks at one T cell receptor (beta chain) sequence and its context. Production of TCR beta cDNA used around 460 ng total RNA together with a constant-region primer. Slightly modified ARM-PCR served as the procedure for the TCR beta libraries. These libraries came from three rounds of nested multiplex PCR. The two initial PCR rounds, nine to eleven cycles each, used TRBV1-TRBV30 forward and C-beta reverse primers. MiXCR was run by TCRdb on the multiplex PCR reads, yielding one entry per CDR3 protein. The sample lists about 210,000 distinct CDR3 sequences; about 61% were seen once. Blood RNA was derived from unsorted whole blood, and germline DNA was extracted too. Patients carried chronic HBV infection without prior treatment. Trimming took 4 bases from V and 4 from J; bases not matched to a gene: 11. The CDR3 spans 15 residues. The germline V gene has CDR1 DFQATT and CDR2 SNEGSKA (reference sequence).

The sample comes from a study of tumor-infiltrating lymphocytes in primary liver carcinoma. At the level of the study: Enrolled patients were male and female, aged 30 to 69 years.

The TCR originated in a woman aged 55-69 years with primary liver carcinoma and hepatitis B virus infection. This chain connects TRBV20-1 to TRBJ2-3; 7 bases align to TRBD2. The sample consisted of peripheral blood. The CDR3 nucleotides are TGCAGTGCTACCCGGACTAGTGGGAGGGCAGATACGCAGTATTTT. It specifies CSATRTSGRADTQYF.